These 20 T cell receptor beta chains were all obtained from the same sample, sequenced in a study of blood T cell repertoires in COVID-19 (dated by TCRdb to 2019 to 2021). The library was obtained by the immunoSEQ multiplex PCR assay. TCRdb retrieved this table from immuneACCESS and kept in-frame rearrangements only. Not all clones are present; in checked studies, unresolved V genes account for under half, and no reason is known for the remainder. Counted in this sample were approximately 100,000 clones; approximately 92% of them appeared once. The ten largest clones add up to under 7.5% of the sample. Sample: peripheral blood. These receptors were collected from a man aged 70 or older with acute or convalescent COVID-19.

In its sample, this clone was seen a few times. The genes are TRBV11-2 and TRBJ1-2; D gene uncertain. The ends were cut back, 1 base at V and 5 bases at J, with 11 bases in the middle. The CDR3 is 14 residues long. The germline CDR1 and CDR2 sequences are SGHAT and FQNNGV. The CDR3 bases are TGTGCCAGCAGCTTAGTCCCGGAGCGGTATGGCTACACCTTC. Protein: CASSLVPERYGYTF. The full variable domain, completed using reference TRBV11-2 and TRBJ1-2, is EAGVAQSPRYKIIEKRQSVAFWCNPISGHATLYWYQQILGQGPKLLIQFQNNGVVDDSQLPKDRFSAERLKGVDSTLKIQPAKLEDSAVYLCASSLVPERYGYTFGSGTRLTVV.

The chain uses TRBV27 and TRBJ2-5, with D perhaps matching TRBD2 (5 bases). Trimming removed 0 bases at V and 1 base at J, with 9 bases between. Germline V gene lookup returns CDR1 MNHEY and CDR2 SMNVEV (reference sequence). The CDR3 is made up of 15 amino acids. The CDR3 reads CASSLSSGPQETQYF. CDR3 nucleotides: TGTGCCAGCAGTTTATCGAGCGGCCCCCAAGAGACCCAGTACTTC.

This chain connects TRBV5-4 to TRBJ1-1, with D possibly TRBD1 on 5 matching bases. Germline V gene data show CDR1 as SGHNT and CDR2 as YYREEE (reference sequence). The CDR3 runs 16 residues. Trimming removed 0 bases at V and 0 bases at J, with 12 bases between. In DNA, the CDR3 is TGTGCCAGCAGCTTGGGGGGGGAGGAGCTGAACACTGAAGCTTTCTTT. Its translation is CASSLGGEELNTEAFF. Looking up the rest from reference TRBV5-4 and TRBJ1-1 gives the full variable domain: ETGVTQSPTHLIKTRGQQVTLRCSSQSGHNTVSWYQQALGQGPQFIFQYYREEENGRGNFPPRFSGLQFPNYSSELNVNALELDDSALYLCASSLGGEELNTEAFFGQGTRLTVV.

The CDR3 DNA sequence: TGTGCCAGCGCCCGCGGGGGGACAACCCCCACCGGGGAGCTGTTTTTT. This codes for CASARGGTTPTGELFF. The rearrangement joins TRBV14 to TRBJ2-2; 8 positions match TRBD2. V was pared by 8 bases and J by 4 bases, with 12 bases of the junction left unmatched. Germline V gene data show CDR1 as SGHDN and CDR2 as FVKESK. CDR3 length: 16 amino acids.

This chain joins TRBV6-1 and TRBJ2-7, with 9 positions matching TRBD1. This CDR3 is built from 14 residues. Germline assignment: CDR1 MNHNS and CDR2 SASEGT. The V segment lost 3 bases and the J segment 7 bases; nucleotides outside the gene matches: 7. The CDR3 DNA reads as TGTGCCAGCAGTGATAGGACAGGGGCGCGGGAGCAGTACTTC. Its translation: CASSDRTGAREQYF.

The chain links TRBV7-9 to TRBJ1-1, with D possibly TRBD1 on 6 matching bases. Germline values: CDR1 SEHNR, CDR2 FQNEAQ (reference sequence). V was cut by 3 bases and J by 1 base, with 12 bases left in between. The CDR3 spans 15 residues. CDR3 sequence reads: CASSLVGTPNTEAFF. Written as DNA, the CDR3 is TGTGCCAGCAGCTTGGTCGGGACACCGAACACTGAAGCTTTCTTT.

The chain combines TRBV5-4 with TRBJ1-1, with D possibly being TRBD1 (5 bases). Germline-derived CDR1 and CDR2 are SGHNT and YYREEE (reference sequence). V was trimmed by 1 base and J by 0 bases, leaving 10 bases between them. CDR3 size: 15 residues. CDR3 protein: CASSLTGFLNTEAFF. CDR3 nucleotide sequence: TGTGCCAGCAGCTTGACAGGCTTTCTGAACACTGAAGCTTTCTTT.

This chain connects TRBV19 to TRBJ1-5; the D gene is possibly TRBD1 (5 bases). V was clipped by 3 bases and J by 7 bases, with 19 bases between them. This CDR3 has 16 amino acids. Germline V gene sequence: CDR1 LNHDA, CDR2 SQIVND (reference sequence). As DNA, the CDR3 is TGTGCCAGTAGTATCAATAGGTGGGGAAGGGGCCAGCCCCAGCATTTT. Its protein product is CASSINRWGRGQPQHF.

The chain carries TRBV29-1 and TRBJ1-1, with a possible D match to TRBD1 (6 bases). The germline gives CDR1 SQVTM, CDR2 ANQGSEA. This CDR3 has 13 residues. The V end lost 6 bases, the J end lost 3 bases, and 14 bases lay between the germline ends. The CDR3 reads CSVTGQQDTEAFF. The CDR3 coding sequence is TGCAGCGTAACCGGACAGCAGGACACTGAAGCTTTCTTT.

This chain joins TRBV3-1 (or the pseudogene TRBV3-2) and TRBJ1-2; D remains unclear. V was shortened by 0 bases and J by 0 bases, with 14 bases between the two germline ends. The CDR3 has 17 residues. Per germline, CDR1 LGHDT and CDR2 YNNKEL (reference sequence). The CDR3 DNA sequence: TGTGCCAGCAGCCAAGATGCCAGCGGTCCCGCTAACTATGGCTACACCTTC. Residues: CASSQDASGPANYGYTF.

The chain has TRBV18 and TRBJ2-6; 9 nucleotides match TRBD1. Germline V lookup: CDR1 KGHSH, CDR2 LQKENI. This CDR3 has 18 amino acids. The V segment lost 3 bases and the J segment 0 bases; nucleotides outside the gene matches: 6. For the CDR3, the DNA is TGTGCCAGCTCACCCAACGGACAGGGGAGCTCTGGGGCCAACGTCCTGACTTTC. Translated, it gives CASSPNGQGSSGANVLTF.

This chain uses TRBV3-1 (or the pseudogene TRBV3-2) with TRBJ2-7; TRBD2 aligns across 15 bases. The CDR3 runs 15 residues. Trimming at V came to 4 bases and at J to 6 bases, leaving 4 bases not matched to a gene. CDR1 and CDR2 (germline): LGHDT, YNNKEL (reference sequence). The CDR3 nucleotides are TGTGCCAGCAGCCCAGGACTAGCGGGGGGGTTCGAGCAGTACTTC. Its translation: CASSPGLAGGFEQYF.

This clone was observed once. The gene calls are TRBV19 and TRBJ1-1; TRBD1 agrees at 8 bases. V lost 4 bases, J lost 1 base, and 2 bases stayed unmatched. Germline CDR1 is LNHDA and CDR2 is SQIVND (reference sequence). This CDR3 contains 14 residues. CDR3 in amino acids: CASSTGQANTEAFF. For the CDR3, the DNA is TGTGCCAGTAGTACGGGACAGGCGAACACTGAAGCTTTCTTT. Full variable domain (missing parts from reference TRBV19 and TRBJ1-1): DGGITQSPKYLFRKEGQNVTLSCEQNLNHDAMYWYRQDPGQGLRLIYYSQIVNDFQKGDIAEGYSVSREKKESFPLTVTSAQKNPTAFYLCASSTGQANTEAFFGQGTRLTVV.

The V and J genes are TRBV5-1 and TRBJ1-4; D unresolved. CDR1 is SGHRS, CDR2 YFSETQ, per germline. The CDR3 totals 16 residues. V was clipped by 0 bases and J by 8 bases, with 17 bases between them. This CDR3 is CASSLANGVGEEKLFF. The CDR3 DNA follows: TGCGCCAGCAGCTTGGCCAACGGGGTGGGTGAAGAAAAACTGTTTTTT.

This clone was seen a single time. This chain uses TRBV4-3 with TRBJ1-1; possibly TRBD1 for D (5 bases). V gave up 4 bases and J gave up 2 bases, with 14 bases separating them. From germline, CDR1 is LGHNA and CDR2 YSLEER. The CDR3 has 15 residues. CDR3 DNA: TGCGCCAGCAGCCCAGCCGCGACAGTCAACACTGAAGCTTTCTTT. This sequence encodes CASSPAATVNTEAFF.

This chain's CDR3 is CASSGTSFTNEQFF. For the CDR3, the DNA is TGTGCCAGCAGCGGGACTAGTTTTACCAATGAGCAGTTCTTC. V gene TRBV6-2 or TRBV6-3 combines with J gene TRBJ2-1; 8 nucleotides match TRBD2. The CDR3 loop spans 14 amino acids. The germline V gene encodes CDR1 MNHEY and CDR2 SVGEGT. V lost 6 bases, J lost 6 bases, and 7 bases stayed unmatched.

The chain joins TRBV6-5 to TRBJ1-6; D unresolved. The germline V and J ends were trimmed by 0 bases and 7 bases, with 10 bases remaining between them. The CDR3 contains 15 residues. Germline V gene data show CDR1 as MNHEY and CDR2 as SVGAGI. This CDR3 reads CASSYSTRLNSPLHF. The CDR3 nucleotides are TGTGCCAGCAGTTACTCAACGCGGCTAAATTCACCCCTCCACTTT.

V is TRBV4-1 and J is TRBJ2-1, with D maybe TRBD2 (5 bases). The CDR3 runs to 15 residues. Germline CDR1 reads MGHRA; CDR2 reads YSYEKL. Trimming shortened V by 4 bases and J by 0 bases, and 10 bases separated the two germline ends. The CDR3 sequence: CASSRQAASYNEQFF. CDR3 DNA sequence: TGCGCCAGCAGCCGACAAGCGGCCTCCTACAATGAGCAGTTCTTC.

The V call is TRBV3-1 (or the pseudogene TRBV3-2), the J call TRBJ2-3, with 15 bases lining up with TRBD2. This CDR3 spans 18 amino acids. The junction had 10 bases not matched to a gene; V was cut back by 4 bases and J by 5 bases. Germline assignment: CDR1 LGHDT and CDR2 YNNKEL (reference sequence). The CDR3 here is CASSPPGLAGGRGDTQYF. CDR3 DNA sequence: TGTGCCAGCAGCCCCCCGGGACTAGCGGGAGGTCGTGGAGATACGCAGTATTTT.

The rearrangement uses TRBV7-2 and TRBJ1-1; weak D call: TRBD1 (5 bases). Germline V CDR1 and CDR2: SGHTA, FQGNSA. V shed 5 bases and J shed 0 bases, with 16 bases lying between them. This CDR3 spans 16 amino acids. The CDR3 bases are TGTGCCAGCAGCCCACCGGGACTCTTAATGAACACTGAAGCTTTCTTT. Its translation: CASSPPGLLMNTEAFF.